These T cell receptor beta chains were read from a single sample in a study of PD-1 blockade in classical Hodgkin lymphoma. The table came from immunoSEQ multiplex PCR; TCRdb's copy has only in-frame clones and leaves some out. The data show under 35,000 clones, with roughly nine tenths seen just once and under 0.4% held by the top ten. The sequenced sample was CD4+ T cells from blood. These receptor sequences come from a human donor with classical Hodgkin lymphoma. Each CDR3 is given with its conserved first and last residue. The D gene is left open where the match is weak. The size of a clone is reported for some rows only, either as once, few or many, or as a class for expanded clones.

TRBV28	few	15	TRBD1	TRBJ1-5	CASSTMGDRDEPQHF	TGTGCCAGCAGCACTATGGGGGACAGGGATGAGCCCCAGCATTTT
TRBV19	once	14	NA	TRBJ1-4	CASMGGATNEKLFF	TGTGCCAGTATGGGGGGGGCAACTAATGAAAAACTGTTTTTT
TRBV7-9	NA	12	NA	TRBJ2-1	CASSLTDGLAFF	TGTGCCAGCAGCTTAACTGATGGGTTGGCGTTCTTC
TRBV9	few	17	TRBD1	TRBJ2-7	CASSARPTGLETYEQYF	TGTGCCAGCAGCGCCCGTCCGACAGGGCTCGAAACCTACGAGCAGTACTTC
TRBV28	NA	15	NA	TRBJ1-1	CASSLGLAGYTEAFF	TGTGCCAGCAGTTTGGGCCTAGCGGGCTACACTGAAGCTTTCTTT
TRBV5-1	NA	13	TRBD1	TRBJ2-1	CASYLVGGDEQFF	TGCGCCAGTTACCTTGTAGGGGGCGATGAGCAGTTCTTC
TRBV18	NA	14	NA	TRBJ2-5	CASSPLVRGETQYF	TGTGCCAGCTCACCATTAGTCAGGGGAGAGACCCAGTACTTC
TRBV11-3	NA	16	NA	TRBJ2-1	CASSLGTGISGNEQFF	TGTGCCAGCAGCTTAGGGACGGGAATTAGCGGCAATGAGCAGTTCTTC
TRBV6-5	NA	12	TRBD2	TRBJ2-7	CASRTGGVEQYF	TGTGCCAGCAGAACCGGGGGGGTCGAGCAGTACTTC
TRBV19	once	16	TRBD1	TRBJ2-5	CASSHRQGAYQETQYF	TGTGCCAGTAGTCACCGACAGGGGGCGTACCAAGAGACCCAGTACTTC
TRBV7-8	NA	18	TRBD2	TRBJ2-1	CASAFRLAGQSSYNEQFF	TGTGCCAGCGCATTCCGGCTAGCGGGGCAGAGCTCCTACAATGAGCAGTTCTTC
TRBV4-3	few	22	TRBD2	TRBJ2-1	CASSQALRTSGLRTISYNEQFF	TGCGCCAGCAGCCAAGCCCTTCGGACTAGCGGCCTGAGGACTATATCCTACAATGAGCAGTTCTTC
TRBV21-1	NA	18	NA	TRBJ2-7	CASSKGLAVRPDSYEQYF	TGTGCCAGCAGCAAAGGACTAGCGGTTAGACCGGACTCCTACGAGCAGTACTTC
TRBV7-2	NA	14	NA	TRBJ2-3	CASSRSNIADTQYF	TGTGCCAGCAGCCGTTCGAATATAGCAGATACGCAGTATTTT
TRBV28	NA	15	NA	TRBJ1-1	CASSLPGVMNTEAFF	TGTGCCAGCAGTTTACCAGGAGTAATGAACACTGAAGCTTTCTTT
TRBV5-1	NA	14	TRBD2	TRBJ2-1	CASSLGLAGAEQFF	TGCGCCAGCAGCTTGGGACTAGCGGGAGCTGAGCAGTTCTTC
TRBV9	NA	13	NA	TRBJ1-5	CASSVDRNQPQHF	TGTGCCAGCAGCGTCGACCGGAATCAGCCCCAGCATTTT
TRBV4-2	NA	16	TRBD2	TRBJ2-1	CASSQVLAGGMDEQFF	TGTGCCAGCAGCCAAGTGTTAGCGGGAGGAATGGATGAGCAGTTCTTC
TRBV7-2	few	15	TRBD1	TRBJ1-2	CASSLTRDSVSGYTF	TGTGCCAGCAGCTTAACTAGGGACAGCGTAAGCGGCTACACCTTC
TRBV7-2	NA	14	TRBD1	TRBJ2-7	CASSSGQGALEQYF	TGTGCCAGCAGCTCCGGACAGGGGGCATTGGAGCAGTACTTC
TRBV27	NA	17	NA	TRBJ1-5	CASSLDGKDSSNQPQHF	TGTGCCAGCAGTTTAGACGGAAAGGACAGTAGCAATCAGCCCCAGCATTTT
TRBV7-2	NA	14	NA	TRBJ2-7	CASSPSQRAYEQYF	TGTGCCAGCAGCCCAAGCCAGCGGGCCTACGAGCAGTACTTC
TRBV18	NA	15	NA	TRBJ2-1	CASSPSADNFNEQFF	TGTGCCAGCTCACCATCGGCGGATAATTTCAATGAGCAGTTCTTC
TRBV29-1	once	14	NA	TRBJ2-1	CSVALQSSYNEQFF	TGCAGCGTTGCCCTCCAGAGCTCCTACAATGAGCAGTTCTTC
TRBV4-1	NA	16	NA	TRBJ2-4	CASSQGPSEAKNIQYF	TGCGCCAGCAGCCAAGGCCCTAGTGAGGCCAAAAACATTCAGTACTTC
TRBV10-3	NA	14	TRBD1	TRBJ2-1	CAISSGTGGDEQFF	TGTGCCATCAGTTCTGGGACAGGGGGCGATGAGCAGTTCTTC
TRBV7-2	NA	14	NA	TRBJ2-2	CASGLGHPTGELFF	TGTGCCAGCGGCCTCGGACATCCCACCGGGGAGCTGTTTTTT
TRBV28	NA	16	TRBD1	TRBJ2-1	CASGPLTGGRNNEQFF	TGTGCCAGCGGACCACTCACAGGGGGCAGAAACAATGAGCAGTTCTTC
TRBV30	NA	12	TRBD1	TRBJ2-7	CAWRETGDEQYF	TGTGCCTGGAGGGAAACAGGGGACGAGCAGTACTTC
TRBV15	NA	16	TRBD2	TRBJ2-3	CATSRGAGEITDTQYF	TGTGCCACCAGCAGAGGCGCGGGAGAAATCACAGATACGCAGTATTTT
TRBV27	NA	13	NA	TRBJ2-1	CASSILGRNEQFF	TGTGCCAGCAGTATACTAGGCCGGAATGAGCAGTTCTTC
TRBV10-3	NA	18	TRBD1	TRBJ2-3	CAISPRGTEPSSTDTQYF	TGTGCCATCAGCCCTAGGGGGACAGAGCCTTCTAGCACAGATACGCAGTATTTT
TRBV25-1	NA	14	NA	TRBJ2-2	CASSEVVATGELFF	TGTGCCAGCAGTGAAGTGGTGGCTACCGGGGAGCTGTTTTTT
TRBV2	NA	11	NA	TRBJ2-3	CASSPEDTQYF	TGTGCCAGCAGTCCAGAGGATACGCAGTATTTT
TRBV25-1	NA	13	NA	TRBJ2-5	CASRLGGWETQYF	TGTGCCAGCAGGCTCGGGGGCTGGGAGACCCAGTACTTC
TRBV4-3	NA	13	NA	TRBJ1-2	CASSQDRVYGYTF	TGCGCCAGCAGCCAGGACAGAGTCTATGGCTACACCTTC
TRBV11-2	NA	13	NA	TRBJ2-7	CASSLYRDGEQYF	TGTGCCAGCAGCTTATATAGGGATGGCGAGCAGTACTTC
TRBV11-2	NA	14	NA	TRBJ1-3	CASSPIHSGNTIYF	TGTGCCAGCAGCCCTATACACTCTGGAAACACCATATATTTT
TRBV4-3	NA	14	TRBD2	TRBJ2-1	CASSPQRLAMEQFF	TGCGCCAGCAGCCCTCAGAGACTAGCCATGGAGCAGTTCTTC
TRBV6-6	NA	14	NA	TRBJ1-3	CASSDVDESGTIYF	TGTGCCAGCTCCGATGTCGACGAATCCGGCACCATATATTTT
TRBV18	NA	16	TRBD1	TRBJ1-1	CASSETGVPMNTEAFF	TGTGCCAGCTCAGAAACAGGGGTTCCCATGAACACTGAAGCTTTCTTT
TRBV7-6	NA	16	NA	TRBJ1-5	CASSLARGRENQPQHF	TGTGCCAGCAGCTTAGCGCGGGGCAGGGAGAATCAGCCCCAGCATTTT
TRBV5-1	NA	17	NA	TRBJ2-7	CASSLGGTGRLAYEQYF	TGCGCCAGCAGCTTGGGGGGTACAGGGAGACTTGCCTACGAGCAGTACTTC
TRBV28	NA	14	TRBD1	TRBJ1-5	CASTSGQLNQPQHF	TGTGCCAGCACCTCGGGACAGCTAAATCAGCCCCAGCATTTT
TRBV7-9	NA	14	TRBD2	TRBJ2-3	CASSEGLAVDTQYF	TGTGCCAGCAGCGAGGGACTAGCGGTAGATACGCAGTATTTT
TRBV7-2	NA	15	TRBD1	TRBJ1-4	CASSLSGGSNEKLFF	TGTGCCAGCAGCTTGTCAGGGGGCTCTAATGAAAAACTGTTTTTT
TRBV7-8	NA	13	NA	TRBJ1-1	CASSSHDQIGAFF	TGTGCCAGCAGCTCCCACGACCAAATTGGGGCTTTCTTT
TRBV5-1	NA	14	NA	TRBJ2-1	CASSSLQGRGEQFF	TGCGCCAGCAGCTCCCTACAGGGACGGGGTGAGCAGTTCTTC
TRBV7-6	few	17	NA	TRBJ1-5	CASSLSPRGEGNQPQHF	TGTGCCAGCAGCCTCAGTCCGAGGGGGGAGGGCAATCAGCCCCAGCATTTT
TRBV28	NA	13	NA	TRBJ2-7	CATRFESHYEQYF	TGTGCCACCCGGTTTGAGTCCCACTACGAGCAGTACTTC
TRBV7-9	few	14	NA	TRBJ2-7	CASSLVPNKVEQYF	TGTGCCAGCAGCTTAGTCCCTAACAAAGTCGAGCAGTACTTC
TRBV5-1	NA	16	TRBD1	TRBJ2-7	CASSLDGGQGVHEQYF	TGCGCCAGCAGCTTGGATGGGGGACAGGGGGTCCACGAGCAGTACTTC
TRBV10-1	NA	13	NA	TRBJ1-2	CASSAGSNYGYTF	TGCGCCAGCAGTGCCGGGTCCAACTATGGCTACACCTTC
TRBV28	NA	15	TRBD1	TRBJ1-2	CASLTGASPPHGYTF	TGTGCCAGCTTGACAGGGGCCTCACCTCCCCATGGCTACACCTTC
TRBV14	NA	20	TRBD1	TRBJ2-3	CASSQEVRTGGRGYTDTQYF	TGTGCCAGCAGCCAAGAAGTAAGGACAGGGGGCCGAGGTTATACAGATACGCAGTATTTT
TRBV29-1	NA	13	TRBD1	TRBJ1-1	CSVMGTANTEAFF	TGCAGCGTTATGGGGACAGCGAACACTGAAGCTTTCTTT